Each of the 23 T cell receptor beta chains below was sequenced from the same sample in a study of blood T cells in healthy people across ages. The second PCR ran roughly 6 to 11 cycles with a sample-barcoded 5' primer and J-beta primers. TCRdb processed the 5' RACE reads anew with MiXCR; each CDR3 protein has one entry. The sample has 2 million or so distinct CDR3 sequences; roughly 52% are singletons. The sample taken for sequencing was blood. These receptors all come from a woman in her thirties or forties in good health.

This clonotype has ten or more counts. The chain employs TRBV6-6 and TRBJ2-4; D is uncertain. CDR1 MNHNY and CDR2 SVGAGI come from the germline V gene (reference sequence). The CDR3 has 13 amino acids. V lost 5 bases and J 3 bases, leaving 8 bases between the germline ends. CDR3 sequence (DNA): TGTGCCAGCAGTGCGGATTACAAAAACATTCAGTACTTC. Its translation: CASSADYKNIQYF.

A few counts support this clonotype. The CDR3 protein is CSVVGDGIYGYTF. The CDR3 DNA reads TGCAGCGTTGTTGGGGACGGAATATATGGCTACACCTTC. J is TRBJ1-2 and V is TRBV29-1; possibly TRBD1 for D (5 bases). Germline V gives CDR1 SQVTM, CDR2 ANQGSEA. Trimming left V 4 bases short and J 5 bases short, with 14 bases between. The CDR3 is 13 amino acids.

This clonotype was seen a few times. CDR3 in amino acids: CASSHRDRGPGYTF. CDR3 in DNA: TGTGCCAGCAGTCATAGGGACAGGGGGCCTGGCTACACCTTC. The chain links TRBV28 to TRBJ1-2; 12 positions match TRBD1. Germline V gene sequence: CDR1 MDHEN, CDR2 SYDVKM. The CDR3 spans 14 residues. V lost 5 bases, J lost 7 bases, and 5 bases stayed unmatched.

This clonotype showed up just a few times. The gene calls are TRBV24-1 and TRBJ2-3, with TRBD2 identical over 10 bases. The CDR3 runs 18 residues. Germline assignment: CDR1 KGHDR and CDR2 SFDVKD. The J segment lost 5 bases and the V segment lost 4 bases, leaving 14 bases of the junction unmatched. The CDR3 DNA follows: TGTGCCACCAGTGACACCCCCAGTGGTAGCGGGGGGTTAGATACGCAGTATTTT. Its protein product is CATSDTPSGSGGLDTQYF.

The chain joins TRBV6-2 or TRBV6-3 to TRBJ2-7; no firm D call. V was trimmed by 2 bases and J by 3 bases, leaving 11 bases between them. CDR1 is MNHEY, CDR2 SVGEGT, per germline. CDR3 size: 14 residues. CDR3 nucleotide sequence: TGTGCCAGCAGTTACGAGGCAGGCTACTACGAGCAGTACTTC. It translates to CASSYEAGYYEQYF.

The chain is built from TRBV6-5 and TRBJ1-1, with D tentatively TRBD1 (5 bases). The V end was cut by 6 bases, the J end by 3 bases, with 17 bases between. The CDR3 covers 15 residues. Germline V lookup: CDR1 MNHEY, CDR2 SVGAGI. The CDR3 bases are TGTGCCAGCAGCCCGGTCGGGGGAGGATACACTGAAGCTTTCTTT. Translated: CASSPVGGGYTEAFF.

The rearrangement uses TRBV27 and TRBJ2-3; 8 bases are shared with TRBD1. Losses at the gene ends were 10 bases for V and 0 bases for J; bases not matched to a gene: 9. The CDR3 sequence is 15 residues long. Germline V gene sequence: CDR1 MNHEY, CDR2 SMNVEV (reference sequence). CDR3 in amino acids: CATADSGGSTDTQYF. CDR3 DNA sequence: TGTGCCACCGCAGATTCAGGGGGCAGCACAGATACGCAGTATTTT.

The chain employs TRBV20-1 and TRBJ2-1; the D gene is possibly TRBD2 (6 bases). CDR1 DFQATT and CDR2 SNEGSKA come from the germline V gene (reference sequence). The CDR3 length is 14 residues. V lost 6 bases to trimming and J lost 0 bases, with 12 bases between them. CDR3 in DNA: TGCAGTGCCTCCCTGGGGGGCTCCTACAATGAGCAGTTCTTC. Amino acid sequence: CSASLGGSYNEQFF.

V is TRBV20-1 and J is TRBJ2-5, with 9 bases that match TRBD2. Germline V lookup: CDR1 DFQATT, CDR2 SNEGSKA (reference sequence). The CDR3 runs to 13 residues. V was pared by 2 bases and J by 11 bases, with 9 bases of the junction left unmatched. CDR3 residues: CSARSSSGDLQYF. The CDR3 nucleotides read TGCAGTGCTAGAAGCTCTAGCGGGGATCTACAGTACTTC.

The V and J genes are TRBV7-2 and TRBJ2-3; 9 bases fit TRBD1. From germline, CDR1 is SGHTA and CDR2 FQGNSA. The CDR3 loop spans 16 amino acids. V was clipped by 5 bases and J by 3 bases; unmatched bases: 9. CDR3 bases: TGTGCCAGCAGCCCCCGCCGGACAGGGGTAACAGATACGCAGTATTTT. Translating gives CASSPRRTGVTDTQYF.

This chain joins TRBV6-2 or TRBV6-3 and TRBJ2-3; 9 bases line up with TRBD2. CDR3 length: 17 residues. Germline V gene lookup returns CDR1 MNHEY and CDR2 SVGEGT. V shed 1 base and J 2 bases; nucleotides not matched to a gene: 7. The CDR3 DNA follows: TGTGCCAGCAGTTACTACGAGCGGGGGGCCATCACAGATACGCAGTATTTT. Amino acids: CASSYYERGAITDTQYF.

This chain joins TRBV29-1 and TRBJ1-4; D gene ambiguous. CDR3 length: 12 amino acids. Trimming removed 4 bases from V and 8 bases from J, with 11 bases in between. From germline, CDR1 is SQVTM and CDR2 ANQGSEA. Here the CDR3 reads CSVGRSGEKLFF. The DNA for the CDR3 is TGCAGCGTTGGCAGGAGTGGCGAAAAACTGTTTTTT.

This clonotype appeared a few times. The chain carries TRBV29-1 and TRBJ2-1; D possibly corresponds to TRBD1 (5 bases). The CDR3 contains 13 residues. Trimming took off 1 base at V and 10 bases at J, with 14 bases between the two ends. In germline, CDR1 is SQVTM, CDR2 ANQGSEA. As DNA, the CDR3 is TGCAGCGTTGAAGCAACAGGTACCGGCGAGCAGTTCTTC. Translating gives CSVEATGTGEQFF.

The chain carries TRBV10-3 and TRBJ2-2; D not certain. The CDR3 is 14 residues long. The V gene's germline CDR1 is ENHRY and CDR2 SYGVKD. V lost 4 bases and J lost 2, with 8 bases in between. CDR3 residues: CAISVAANTGELFF. DNA of the CDR3: TGTGCCATCAGTGTGGCCGCCAACACCGGGGAGCTGTTTTTT.

This clonotype was detected only a few times. V is TRBV10-1 and J is TRBJ2-3, with D perhaps TRBD2 (6 bases). Germline CDR1 and CDR2: WNHNN and SYGVQD (reference sequence). The V gene lost 0 bases and the J gene lost 8 bases, with 9 bases spanning the gap. CDR3 length: 13 residues. In DNA, the CDR3 is TGCGCCAGCAGTGAGTCGGGACTTGGTACGCAGTATTTT. It translates to CASSESGLGTQYF.

This clonotype was counted only a few times. The J gene is TRBJ1-2, the V gene TRBV7-2, with 11 bases fitting TRBD1. CDR3 size: 14 residues. Losses at the gene ends were 2 bases for V and 8 bases for J; bases not matched to a gene: 4. CDR1 and CDR2 from the germline V gene are SGHTA and FQGNSA. CDR3 region: CASSLKGTGGGYTF. CDR3 DNA: TGTGCCAGCAGCTTAAAAGGGACAGGGGGAGGCTACACCTTC.

With respect to this clonotype: An end of the junction does not agree with germline; a read error may underlie this. The chain combines TRBV20-1 with TRBJ2-4; D tentatively fits TRBD1 or TRBD2 (6 bases each). This CDR3 region has 14 residues. Looked up from germline, CDR1 is DFQATT and CDR2 is SNEGSKA (reference sequence). The CDR3 DNA reads TGCAATGCTAGACTATCGGGGGCTGGAAACATTCAGTACTTC. This translates into CNARLSGAGNIQYF.

The rearrangement uses TRBV12-3 or TRBV12-4 and TRBJ1-5; D is uncertain. Between the trimmed V and J ends, which lost 6 bases and 5 bases, there was a span of 8 bases. This CDR3 contains 12 residues. The CDR3 region has the DNA TGTGCCAGCAGGCTCGCCTATCAGCCCCAGCATTTT. This codes for CASRLAYQPQHF.

V gene TRBV6-1 combines with J gene TRBJ2-3, with D maybe TRBD2 (5 bases). V was clipped by 6 bases and J by 2 bases, with 18 bases between them. Germline CDR1 reads MNHNS; CDR2 reads SASEGT. CDR3 length: 16 amino acids. CDR3 protein: CASSQRGMLATDTQYF. The CDR3 DNA follows: TGTGCCAGCAGCCAACGGGGAATGTTGGCCACAGATACGCAGTATTTT.

J is TRBJ2-3 and V is TRBV20-1; 7 bases match TRBD2. CDR3 size: 11 residues. V lost 4 bases to trimming and J lost 14 bases; unmatched junction nucleotides: 9. Germline V lookup: CDR1 DFQATT, CDR2 SNEGSKA (reference sequence). CDR3 sequence reads: CSATLIAGWYF. The CDR3 DNA sequence: TGCAGTGCTACTCTCATAGCGGGTTGGTATTTT.

This clonotype came up a few times. This chain links TRBV4-1 with TRBJ2-7, with a possible D match to TRBD1 (5 bases). The CDR3 extends over 15 amino acids. With 1 base removed from V and 1 base from J, the gap between germline ends came to 11 bases. Germline V gene data show CDR1 as MGHRA and CDR2 as YSYEKL. DNA of the CDR3: TGCGCCAGCAGCCAAGTACGACAGAGATCCTACGAGCAGTACTTC. Protein product: CASSQVRQRSYEQYF.

This clonotype came up a few times. The rearrangement joins TRBV12-3 or TRBV12-4 to TRBJ2-5, with D unresolved. This CDR3 is 12 amino acids long. V was pared by 7 bases and J by 4 bases, with 10 bases between. CDR3 in DNA: TGTGCCAGCACCTTAATAGGAGAGACCCAGTACTTC. It yields the protein CASTLIGETQYF.

This chain uses TRBV20-1 with TRBJ2-1, with 8 nucleotides matching TRBD2. The tail of the sequence fits TRBJ2-7 better, so the J call may be wrong. Per the germline V gene, CDR1 is DFQATT and CDR2 is SNEGSKA (reference sequence). The length of the CDR3 is 16 residues. This CDR3 is CSARDPGGDFYNEQYF. CDR3 DNA: TGCAGTGCTAGAGATCCCGGGGGGGACTTCTACAATGAGCAGTACTTC.